This paragraph reports one TCR beta chain. Its specificity is not known. This specimen belongs to a study of T-cell reconstitution after alpha-beta-depleted transplantation in children. Study-wide results and limits: Certain patients had high TCRbeta diversity at day 60, and it came from recipient T cells and thymic progenitors that survived. Several hundred expanded graft clones reportedly supplied alpha-beta T cells about two months after transplant.

This CDR3 is 11 amino acids long. The V gene's germline CDR1 is KGHDR and CDR2 SFDVKD. Between the trimmed V and J ends, which lost 9 bases and 9 bases, there was a span of 11 bases. A TCRbeta library incorporating unique molecular identifiers was prepared. Via MiXCR, TCRdb re-called the PCR reads, giving one row per CDR3 protein. In the table there are about 580,000 distinct CDR3 sequences, 20% to 30% of which are singletons. The origin of this receptor is a boy younger than two with Wiskott-Aldrich syndrome, due to receive a stem cell transplant. The chain employs TRBV24-1 and TRBJ2-1; no clear D. The input for sequencing was PBMCs, taken before TCRalphabeta/CD19-depleted stem cell transplant. The CDR3 DNA follows: TGTGCCACCGGTACCCCTTCTGAGCAGTTCTTC. Residues: CATGTPSEQFF.